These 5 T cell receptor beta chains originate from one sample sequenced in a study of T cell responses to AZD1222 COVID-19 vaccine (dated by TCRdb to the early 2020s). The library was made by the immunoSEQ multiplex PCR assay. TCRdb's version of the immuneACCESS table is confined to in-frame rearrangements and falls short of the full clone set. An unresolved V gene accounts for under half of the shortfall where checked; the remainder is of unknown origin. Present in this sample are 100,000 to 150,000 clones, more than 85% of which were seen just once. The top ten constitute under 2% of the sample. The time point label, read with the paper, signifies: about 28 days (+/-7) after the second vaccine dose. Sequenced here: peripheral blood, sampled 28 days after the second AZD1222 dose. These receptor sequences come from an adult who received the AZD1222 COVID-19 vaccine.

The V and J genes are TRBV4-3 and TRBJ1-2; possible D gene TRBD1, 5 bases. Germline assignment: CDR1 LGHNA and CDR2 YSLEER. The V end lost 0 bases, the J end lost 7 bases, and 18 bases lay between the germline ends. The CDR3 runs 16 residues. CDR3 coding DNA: TGCGCCAGCAGCCAAGATAACGCCAGGGCGGTAGGTGGCTACACCTTC. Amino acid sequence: CASSQDNARAVGGYTF.

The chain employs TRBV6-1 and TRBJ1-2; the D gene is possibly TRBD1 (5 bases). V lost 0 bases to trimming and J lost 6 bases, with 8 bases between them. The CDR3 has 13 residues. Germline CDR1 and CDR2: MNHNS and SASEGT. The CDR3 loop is CASSEAGRDGYTF. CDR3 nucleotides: TGTGCCAGCAGTGAAGCAGGCAGGGATGGCTACACCTTC.

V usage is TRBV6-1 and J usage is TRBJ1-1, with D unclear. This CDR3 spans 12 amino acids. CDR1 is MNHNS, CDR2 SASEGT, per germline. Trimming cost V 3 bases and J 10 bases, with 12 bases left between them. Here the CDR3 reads CASSDPLGPAFF. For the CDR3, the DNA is TGTGCCAGCAGTGACCCCCTAGGACCAGCTTTCTTT.

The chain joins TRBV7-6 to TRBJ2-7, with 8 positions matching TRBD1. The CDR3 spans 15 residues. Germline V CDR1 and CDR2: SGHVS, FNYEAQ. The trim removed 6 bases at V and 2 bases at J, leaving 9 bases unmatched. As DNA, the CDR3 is TGTGCCAGCAGACCCGGGACAGGCCCTACCTACGAGCAGTACTTC. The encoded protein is CASRPGTGPTYEQYF. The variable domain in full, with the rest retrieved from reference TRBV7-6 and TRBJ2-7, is GAGVSQSPRYKVTKRGQDVALRCDPISGHVSLYWYRQALGQGPEFLTYFNYEAQQDKSGLPNDRFSAERPEGSISTLTIQRTEQRDSAMYRCASRPGTGPTYEQYFGPGTRLTVT.

DNA of the CDR3: TGTGCCAGCAGCCGAATAGTACTAGCGGCAGATACGCAGTATTTT. Its translation: CASSRIVLAADTQYF. The J gene is TRBJ2-3, the V gene TRBV5-5; 8 bases agree with TRBD2. Germline V gene lookup returns CDR1 SGHKS and CDR2 YYEKEE (reference sequence). CDR3 length: 15 residues. With V trimmed by 4 bases and J by 4 bases, 8 bases remained unmatched.